These T cell receptor beta chains were read from a single sample in a study of vaccination and CD4 T cells after COVID-19. TCRdb re-called the PCR reads with MiXCR, one entry per CDR3 protein. The data contain about 14,000 distinct CDR3 sequences, roughly a third of them singletons. No cognate antigen is known for these TCRs. The material was CD4+ T cells from blood, cultured in vitro, obtained after SARS-CoV-2 vaccination. The receptor source for this set is a human donor who had recovered from COVID-19. Each CDR3 is given with its conserved first and last residue. D genes are given only for firm matches. Not every row has a clone size; where given, it reads once, few, many or a size class.

v_gene	j_gene	abundance	d_gene	CDR3aa	CDR3nt
TRBV5-5	TRBJ2-3	few	.	CASSDSTGLAGDTQYF	TGTGCCAGCAGCGACTCGACAGGTCTGGCCGGAGATACGCAGTATTTT
TRBV7-2	TRBJ2-3	.	.	CASSFGGGGGPDTQYF	TGTGCCAGCAGCTTTGGGGGGGGCGGCGGTCCAGATACGCAGTATTTT
TRBV4-1	TRBJ2-3	.	.	CASSQPGTDTQYF	TGCGCCAGCAGCCAGCCGGGCACAGATACGCAGTATTTT
TRBV6-1	TRBJ2-3	.	.	CASTVRTDTQYF	TGTGCCAGCACCGTACGCACAGATACGCAGTATTTT
TRBV7-9	TRBJ1-1	few	.	CASSSYTEAFF	TGTGCCAGCAGCTCCTACACTGAAGCTTTCTTT
TRBV6-2/TRBV6-3	TRBJ2-7	few	.	CASSYPDEQYF	TGTGCCAGCAGTTACCCCGACGAGCAGTACTTC
TRBV27	TRBJ2-7	.	.	CASSSRGAGPYEQYF	TGTGCCAGCAGTTCCCGAGGGGCAGGTCCCTACGAGCAGTACTTC
TRBV6-1	TRBJ1-5	few	TRBD1	CASSLTGAVGSNQPQHF	TGTGCCAGCAGTCTTACAGGGGCGGTTGGTAGCAATCAGCCCCAGCATTTT
TRBV7-9	TRBJ2-3	few	TRBD2	CASSLGWLAGVTDTQYF	TGTGCCAGCAGCTTAGGATGGCTAGCGGGAGTCACAGATACGCAGTATTTT
TRBV19	TRBJ2-7	few	.	CASSRDGAYEQYF	TGTGCCAGTAGTAGGGACGGGGCCTACGAGCAGTACTTC
TRBV11-2	TRBJ1-5	.	.	CASSLSPRGGRNQPQHF	TGTGCCAGCAGCTTAAGTCCCCGGGGAGGCAGGAATCAGCCCCAGCATTTT
TRBV6-2/TRBV6-3	TRBJ2-5	.	TRBD2	CASRSSGGQETQYF	TGTGCCAGCAGGTCTAGCGGGGGTCAAGAGACCCAGTACTTC
TRBV7-1	TRBJ2-2	few	.	CASSPARGQVANTGELFF	TGTGCCAGCAGCCCCGCTCGGGGCCAAGTAGCGAACACCGGGGAGCTGTTTTTT
TRBV15	TRBJ1-1	.	.	CATSRDGPLSTEAFF	TGTGCCACCAGCAGAGATGGCCCCTTGAGCACTGAAGCTTTCTTT
TRBV4-1	TRBJ2-7	.	TRBD2	CASSQVGAGNGDEQYF	TGCGCCAGCAGCCAAGTAGGAGCGGGGAACGGTGACGAGCAGTACTTC
TRBV6-2/TRBV6-3	TRBJ2-1	few	TRBD2	CAGASGVTYNEQFF	TGTGCCGGAGCTAGCGGGGTGACCTACAATGAGCAGTTCTTC
TRBV11-2	TRBJ1-2	few	.	CASRLGAGANYGYTF	TGTGCCAGCAGACTAGGGGCCGGGGCTAACTATGGCTACACCTTC
TRBV15	TRBJ2-7	.	.	CATSSWGSHEQYF	TGTGCCACCAGCAGCTGGGGGTCCCACGAGCAGTACTTC
TRBV7-9	TRBJ2-3	few	.	CASSLAVDTQYF	TGTGCCAGCAGCTTAGCTGTAGATACGCAGTATTTT